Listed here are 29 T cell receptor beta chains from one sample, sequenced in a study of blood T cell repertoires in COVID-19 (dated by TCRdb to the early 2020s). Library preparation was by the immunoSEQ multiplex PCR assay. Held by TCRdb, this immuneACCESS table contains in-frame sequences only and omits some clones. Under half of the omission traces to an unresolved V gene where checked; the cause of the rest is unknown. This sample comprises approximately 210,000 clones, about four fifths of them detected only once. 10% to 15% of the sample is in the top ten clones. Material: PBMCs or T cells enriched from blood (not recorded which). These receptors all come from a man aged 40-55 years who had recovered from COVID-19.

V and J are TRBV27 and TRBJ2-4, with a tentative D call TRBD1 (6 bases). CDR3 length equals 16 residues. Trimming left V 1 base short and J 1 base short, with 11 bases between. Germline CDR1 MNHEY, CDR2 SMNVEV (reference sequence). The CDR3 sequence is CASSLWQGTAKNIQYF. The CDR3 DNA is TGTGCCAGCAGTTTATGGCAGGGGACCGCCAAAAACATTCAGTACTTC.

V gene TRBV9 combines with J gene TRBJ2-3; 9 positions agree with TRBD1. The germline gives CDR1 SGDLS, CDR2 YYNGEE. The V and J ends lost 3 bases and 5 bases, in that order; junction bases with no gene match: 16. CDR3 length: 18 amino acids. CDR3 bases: TGTGCCAGCAGCGCAAAAAGCGACAGGGGGAGGATTGGAGATACGCAGTATTTT. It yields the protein CASSAKSDRGRIGDTQYF. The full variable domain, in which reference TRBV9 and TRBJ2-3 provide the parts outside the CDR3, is DSGVTQTPKHLITATGQRVTLRCSPRSGDLSVYWYQQSLDQGLQFLIQYYNGEERAKGNILERFSAQQFPDLHSELNLSSLELGDSALYFCASSAKSDRGRIGDTQYFGPGTRLTVL.

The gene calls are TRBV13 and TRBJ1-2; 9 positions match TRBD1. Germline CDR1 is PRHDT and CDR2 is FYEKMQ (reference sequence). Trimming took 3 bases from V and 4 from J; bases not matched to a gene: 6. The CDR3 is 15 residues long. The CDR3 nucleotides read TGTGCCAGCAGCTTCCCTACAGGGGGCGGCTATGGCTACACCTTC. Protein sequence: CASSFPTGGGYGYTF.

CDR3 nucleotides: TGTGCCAGCAGTTTCTCCCCTTCACCCCTCCACTTT. Protein: CASSFSPSPLHF. The J gene is TRBJ1-6, the V gene TRBV12-3 or TRBV12-4; D unresolved. Trimming removed 3 bases from V and 9 bases from J, with 6 bases in between. This CDR3 spans 12 amino acids.

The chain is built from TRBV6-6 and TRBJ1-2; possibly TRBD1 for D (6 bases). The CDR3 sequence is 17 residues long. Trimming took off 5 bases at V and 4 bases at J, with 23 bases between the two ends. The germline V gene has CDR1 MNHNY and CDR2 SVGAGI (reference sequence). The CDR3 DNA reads TGTGCCAGCAGTCCTCCGGGACAAGACCGCTTGGGCTATGGCTACACCTTC. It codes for CASSPPGQDRLGYGYTF.

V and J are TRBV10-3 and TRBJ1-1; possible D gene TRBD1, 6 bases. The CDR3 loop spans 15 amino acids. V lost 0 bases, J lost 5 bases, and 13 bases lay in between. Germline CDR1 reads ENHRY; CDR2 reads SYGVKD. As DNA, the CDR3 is TGTGCCATCAGTGAGTCGAGAGGGGGAAGGACTGAAGCTTTCTTT. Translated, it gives CAISESRGGRTEAFF.

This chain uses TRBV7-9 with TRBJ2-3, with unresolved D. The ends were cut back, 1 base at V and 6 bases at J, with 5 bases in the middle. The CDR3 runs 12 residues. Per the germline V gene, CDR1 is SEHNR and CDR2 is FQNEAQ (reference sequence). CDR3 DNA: TGTGCCAGCAGCTTAGTGAGGGATACGCAGTATTTT. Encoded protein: CASSLVRDTQYF.

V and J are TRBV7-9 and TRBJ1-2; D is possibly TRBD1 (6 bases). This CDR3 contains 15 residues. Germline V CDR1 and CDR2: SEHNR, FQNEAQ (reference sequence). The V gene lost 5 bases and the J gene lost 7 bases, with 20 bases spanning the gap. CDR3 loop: CASSPQGSGWGGYTF. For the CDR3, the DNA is TGTGCCAGCAGCCCTCAGGGGTCAGGTTGGGGTGGCTACACCTTC.

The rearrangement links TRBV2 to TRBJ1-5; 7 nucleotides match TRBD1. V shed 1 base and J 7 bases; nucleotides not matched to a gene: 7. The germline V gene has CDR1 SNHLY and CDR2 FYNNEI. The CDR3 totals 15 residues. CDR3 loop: CASSEERTGAQPQHF. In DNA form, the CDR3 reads TGTGCCAGCAGTGAAGAGAGGACAGGAGCCCAGCCCCAGCATTTT.

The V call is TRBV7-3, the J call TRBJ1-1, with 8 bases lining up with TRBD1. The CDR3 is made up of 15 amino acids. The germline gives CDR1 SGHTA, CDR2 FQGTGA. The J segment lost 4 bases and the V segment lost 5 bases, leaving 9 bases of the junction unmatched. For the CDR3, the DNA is TGTGCCAGCAGCCCTGCAGGGGGCGCGGGCACTGAAGCTTTCTTT. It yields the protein CASSPAGGAGTEAFF.

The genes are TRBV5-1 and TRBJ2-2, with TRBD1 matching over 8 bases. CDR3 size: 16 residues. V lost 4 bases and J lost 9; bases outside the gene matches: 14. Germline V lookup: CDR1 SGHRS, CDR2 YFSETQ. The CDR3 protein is CASSPTTGQALRELFF. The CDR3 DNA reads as TGCGCCAGCAGCCCTACAACGGGACAGGCGCTCCGGGAGCTGTTTTTT.

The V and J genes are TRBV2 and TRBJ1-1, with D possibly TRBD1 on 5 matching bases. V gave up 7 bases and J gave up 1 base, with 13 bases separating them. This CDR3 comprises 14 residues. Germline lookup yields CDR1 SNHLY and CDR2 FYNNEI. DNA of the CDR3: TGTGCCAGCATTTTCGGAGGGGAGAACACTGAAGCTTTCTTT. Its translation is CASIFGGENTEAFF.

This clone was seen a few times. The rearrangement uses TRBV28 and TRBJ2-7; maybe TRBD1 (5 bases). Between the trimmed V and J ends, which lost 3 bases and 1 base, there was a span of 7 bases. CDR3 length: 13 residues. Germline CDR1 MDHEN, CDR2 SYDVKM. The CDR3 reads CASSFRVSYEQYF. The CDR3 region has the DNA TGTGCCAGCAGTTTCAGGGTATCCTACGAGCAGTACTTC.

The CDR3, as DNA: TGTGCCTGGAGTATCGGAGCCGATCAGCCCCAGCATTTT. This codes for CAWSIGADQPQHF. This sequence joins TRBV30 and TRBJ1-5; D ambiguous. CDR3 length: 13 residues. Germline V gives CDR1 GTSNPN, CDR2 SVGIG (reference sequence). Trimming removed 2 bases at V and 5 bases at J, with 10 bases between.

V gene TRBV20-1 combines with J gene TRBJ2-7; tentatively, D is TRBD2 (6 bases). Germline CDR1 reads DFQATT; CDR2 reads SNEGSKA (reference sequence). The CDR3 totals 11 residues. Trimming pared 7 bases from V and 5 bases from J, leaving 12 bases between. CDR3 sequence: CSGKGGHEQYF. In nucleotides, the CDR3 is TGCAGTGGTAAGGGAGGCCACGAGCAGTACTTC.

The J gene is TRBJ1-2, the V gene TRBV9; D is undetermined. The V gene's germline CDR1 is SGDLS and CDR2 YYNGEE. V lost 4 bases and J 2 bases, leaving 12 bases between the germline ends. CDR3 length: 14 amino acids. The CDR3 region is CASSPPLENYGYTF. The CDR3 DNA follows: TGTGCCAGCAGCCCCCCCCTGGAGAACTATGGCTACACCTTC.

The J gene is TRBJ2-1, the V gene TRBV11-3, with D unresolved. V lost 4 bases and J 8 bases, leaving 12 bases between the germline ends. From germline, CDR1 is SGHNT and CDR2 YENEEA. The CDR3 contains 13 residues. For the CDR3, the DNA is TGTGCCAGCAGCTATAAAGGCAGGTATGAGCAGTTCTTC. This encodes CASSYKGRYEQFF.

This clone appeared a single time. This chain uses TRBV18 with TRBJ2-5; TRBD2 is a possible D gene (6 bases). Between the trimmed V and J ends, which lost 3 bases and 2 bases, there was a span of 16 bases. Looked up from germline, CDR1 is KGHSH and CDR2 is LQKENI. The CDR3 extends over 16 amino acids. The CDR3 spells CASSPYRISGQETQYF. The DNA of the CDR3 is TGTGCCAGCTCACCGTATCGGATTAGCGGACAAGAGACCCAGTACTTC.

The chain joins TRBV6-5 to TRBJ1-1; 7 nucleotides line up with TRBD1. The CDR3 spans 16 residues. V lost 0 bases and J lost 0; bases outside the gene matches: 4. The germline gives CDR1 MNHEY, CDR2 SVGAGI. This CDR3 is CASSYSRDSLNTEAFF. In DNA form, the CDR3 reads TGTGCCAGCAGTTACTCGAGGGACAGCTTGAACACTGAAGCTTTCTTT.

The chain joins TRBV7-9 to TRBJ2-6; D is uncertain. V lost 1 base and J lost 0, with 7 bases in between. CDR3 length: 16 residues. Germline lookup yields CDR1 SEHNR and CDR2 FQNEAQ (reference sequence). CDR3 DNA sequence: TGTGCCAGCAGCTTAGTTCAGTCCTCTGGGGCCAACGTCCTGACTTTC. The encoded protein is CASSLVQSSGANVLTF.

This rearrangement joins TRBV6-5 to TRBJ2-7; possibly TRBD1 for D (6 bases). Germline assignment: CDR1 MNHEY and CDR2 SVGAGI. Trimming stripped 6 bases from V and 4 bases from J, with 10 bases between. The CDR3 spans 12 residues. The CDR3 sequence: CASSTQGYEQYV. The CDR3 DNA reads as TGTGCCAGCAGCACACAGGGATACGAGCAGTACGTC.

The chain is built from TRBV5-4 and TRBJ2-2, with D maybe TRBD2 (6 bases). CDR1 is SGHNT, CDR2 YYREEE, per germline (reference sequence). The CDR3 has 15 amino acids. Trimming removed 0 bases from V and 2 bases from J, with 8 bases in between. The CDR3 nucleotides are TGTGCCAGCAGCTTGGCCGCGGGAAACACCGGGGAGCTGTTTTTT. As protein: CASSLAAGNTGELFF. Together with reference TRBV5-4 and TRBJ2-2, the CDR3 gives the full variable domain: ETGVTQSPTHLIKTRGQQVTLRCSSQSGHNTVSWYQQALGQGPQFIFQYYREEENGRGNFPPRFSGLQFPNYSSELNVNALELDDSALYLCASSLAAGNTGELFFGEGSRLTVL.

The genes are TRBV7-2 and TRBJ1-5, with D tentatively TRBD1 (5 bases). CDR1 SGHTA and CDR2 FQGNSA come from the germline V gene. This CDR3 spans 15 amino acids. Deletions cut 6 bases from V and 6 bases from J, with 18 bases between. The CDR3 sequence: CASSSGTREGQPQHF. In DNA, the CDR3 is TGTGCCAGCAGTTCAGGGACCAGGGAGGGTCAGCCCCAGCATTTT.

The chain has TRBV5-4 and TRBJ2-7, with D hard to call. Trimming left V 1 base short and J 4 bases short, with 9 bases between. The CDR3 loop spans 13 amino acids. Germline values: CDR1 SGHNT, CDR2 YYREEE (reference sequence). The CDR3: CASSLNDGYEQYF. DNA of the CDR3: TGTGCCAGCAGCTTGAATGACGGGTACGAGCAGTACTTC. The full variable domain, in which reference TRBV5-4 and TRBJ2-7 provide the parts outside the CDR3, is ETGVTQSPTHLIKTRGQQVTLRCSSQSGHNTVSWYQQALGQGPQFIFQYYREEENGRGNFPPRFSGLQFPNYSSELNVNALELDDSALYLCASSLNDGYEQYFGPGTRLTVT.

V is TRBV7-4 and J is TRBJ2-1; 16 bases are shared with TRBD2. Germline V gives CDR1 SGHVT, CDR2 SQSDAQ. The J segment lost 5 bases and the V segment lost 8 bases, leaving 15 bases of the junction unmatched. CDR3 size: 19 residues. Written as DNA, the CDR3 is TGTGCCAGCGACACGGGGGGACTAGCGGGAGGGGCCCCCCACAATGAGCAGTTCTTC. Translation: CASDTGGLAGGAPHNEQFF.

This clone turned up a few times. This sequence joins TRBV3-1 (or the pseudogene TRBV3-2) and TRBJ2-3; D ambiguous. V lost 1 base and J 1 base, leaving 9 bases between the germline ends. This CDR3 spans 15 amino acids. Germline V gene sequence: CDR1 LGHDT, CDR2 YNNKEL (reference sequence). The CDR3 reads CASSQVVSGTDTQYF. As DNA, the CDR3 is TGTGCCAGCAGCCAAGTCGTGTCGGGCACAGATACGCAGTATTTT.

The CDR3 DNA reads TGTGCCAGCAGCGTAGGAGGTAGGCCCCCAATGGGAAACATTCAGTACTTC. Amino acid sequence: CASSVGGRPPMGNIQYF. The chain combines TRBV9 with TRBJ2-4; D not resolved. The CDR3 has 17 residues. Germline CDR1 reads SGDLS; CDR2 reads YYNGEE. V dropped 0 bases and J dropped 6 bases, with 19 bases sitting between them.

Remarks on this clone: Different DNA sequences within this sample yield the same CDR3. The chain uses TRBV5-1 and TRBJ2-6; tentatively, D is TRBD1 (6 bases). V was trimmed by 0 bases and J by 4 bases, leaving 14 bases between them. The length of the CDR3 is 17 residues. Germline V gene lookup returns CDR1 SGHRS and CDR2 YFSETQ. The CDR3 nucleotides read TGCGCCAGCAGCTTGGGACAGGTGTTATCCGGGGCCAACGTCCTGACTTTC. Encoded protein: CASSLGQVLSGANVLTF.

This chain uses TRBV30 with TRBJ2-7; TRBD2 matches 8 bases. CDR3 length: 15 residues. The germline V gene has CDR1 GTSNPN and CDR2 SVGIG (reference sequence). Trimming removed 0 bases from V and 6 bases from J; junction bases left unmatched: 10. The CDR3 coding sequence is TGTGCCTGGAGTGTACGGGGGGGCCGATCTGGCGAGCAGTACGTC. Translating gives CAWSVRGGRSGEQYV.